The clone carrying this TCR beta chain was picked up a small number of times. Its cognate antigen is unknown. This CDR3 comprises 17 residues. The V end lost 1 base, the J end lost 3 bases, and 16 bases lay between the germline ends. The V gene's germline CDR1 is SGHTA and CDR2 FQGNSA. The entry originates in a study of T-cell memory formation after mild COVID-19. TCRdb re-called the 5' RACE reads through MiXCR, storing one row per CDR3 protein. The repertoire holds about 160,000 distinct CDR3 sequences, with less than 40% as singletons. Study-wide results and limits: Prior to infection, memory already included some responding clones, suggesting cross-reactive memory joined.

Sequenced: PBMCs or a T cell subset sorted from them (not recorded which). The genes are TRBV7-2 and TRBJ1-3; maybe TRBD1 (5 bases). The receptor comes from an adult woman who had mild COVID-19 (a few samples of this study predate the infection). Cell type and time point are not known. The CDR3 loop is CASSLGPGRGLGNTIYF. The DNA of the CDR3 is TGTGCCAGCAGCTTAGGGCCGGGGAGGGGACTTGGAAACACCATATATTTT.